This record looks at one T cell receptor (beta chain) sequence and its context. The data derive from a study of T cell responses to AZD1222 COVID-19 vaccine. This CDR3 has 15 amino acids. CDR1 LGHNA and CDR2 YNFKEQ come from the germline V gene. Trimming left V 0 bases short and J 7 bases short, with 12 bases between. Assay used: immunoSEQ multiplex PCR; TCRdb lists only in-frame clones, some missing. The profile covers around 100,000 clones, with around nine tenths appearing a single time and roughly a fifth taken by the ten largest. The sample here was peripheral blood, taken on day 0 of AZD1222 vaccination. The sequence came from an adult in good health. V is TRBV4-2 and J is TRBJ2-2; a weak D match, TRBD1 (6 bases). The CDR3 bases are TGTGCCAGCAGCCAAGATTTAAGGGGGAGCGGGGAGCTGTTTTTT. Residues: CASSQDLRGSGELFF.